The T cell receptor (beta chain) described here comes from a study of T cell repertoires in cytomegalovirus infection. Whole-study results and caveats: The ex vivo response was dominated by HLA-C-restricted CMV-specific TCR beta clonotypes.

Germline assignment: CDR1 DFQATT and CDR2 SNEGSKA (reference sequence). Trimming left V 3 bases short and J 5 bases short, with 16 bases between. CDR3 length equals 15 residues. TCRdb used MiXCR to reprocess the reads, holding one entry per CDR3 protein. The sample includes more than 650,000 distinct CDR3 sequences, approximately 34% of them seen just once. Details on this clonotype: The antigen is undetermined.

The chain employs TRBV20-1 and TRBJ2-2, with D possibly matching TRBD1 (5 bases). Sequenced sample: PBMCs. This sequence originates from a human donor in good health (CMV status not recorded). Some clones in this sample may be carry-over from other donors' samples. The DNA of the CDR3 is TGCAGTGCTAGCGGTTTCTCCTCAGGGACCGGGGAGCTGTTTTTT. This codes for CSASGFSSGTGELFF.